Presented here are 21 T cell receptor beta chains from one specimen sequenced in a study of T cells after yellow fever vaccination. One entry per CDR3 protein results from TCRdb running MiXCR on the 5' RACE reads. This table has just over 300,000 distinct CDR3 sequences, 3% to 4.5% appearing once. Specimen: PBMCs, collected on the day of the yellow fever booster vaccination. Source of these receptors: a man aged 18 to 30 who received the YFV17D yellow fever vaccine.

This chain joins TRBV4-1 and TRBJ2-7; 7 bases map to TRBD2. Germline CDR1 reads MGHRA; CDR2 reads YSYEKL. Trimming cost V 3 bases and J 10 bases; bases outside gene matches: 12. This CDR3 spans 14 amino acids. CDR3: CASSQVSAGEGQYF. The CDR3 DNA sequence: TGCGCCAGCAGCCAGGTATCTGCGGGAGAGGGACAGTACTTC.

This clonotype was counted between two and nine times. The chain employs TRBV25-1 and TRBJ1-2; D gene unclear. The CDR3 has 13 amino acids. Germline-derived CDR1 and CDR2 are MGHDK and SYGVNS. V was cut by 6 bases and J by 10 bases, with 18 bases left in between. CDR3 residues: CASSATESRAYTF. In DNA form, the CDR3 reads TGTGCCAGCAGCGCGACGGAATCTAGGGCCTACACCTTC.

This clonotype was detected a few times. This chain joins TRBV7-6 and TRBJ2-5; D not certain. The CDR3 is 14 residues long. The V gene lost 5 bases and the J gene lost 6 bases, with 16 bases spanning the gap. The V gene's germline CDR1 is SGHVS and CDR2 FNYEAQ. CDR3 bases: TGTGCCAGCAGCCCCGGTGTAGCCGGAAAGACCCAGTACTTC. It codes for CASSPGVAGKTQYF.

The V gene is TRBV25-1, the J gene TRBJ1-5; D is perhaps TRBD1 (6 bases). The CDR3 covers 13 residues. Germline CDR1 MGHDK, CDR2 SYGVNS. V was shortened by 8 bases and J by 9 bases, with 17 bases between the two germline ends. The CDR3 spells CASASKRGGPQHF. CDR3 sequence (DNA): TGTGCCAGCGCATCTAAACGAGGGGGGCCCCAGCATTTT.

Ten or more counts support this clonotype. The V and J genes are TRBV11-2 and TRBJ2-3; 11 positions agree with TRBD2. J gave up 5 bases and V 0 bases, and 7 bases lay outside the gene matches. This CDR3 has 17 residues. The germline V gene encodes CDR1 SGHAT and CDR2 FQNNGV. DNA of the CDR3: TGTGCCAGCAGCTTAGACCTACTAGCGGGGGCTGGAGATACGCAGTATTTT. This sequence encodes CASSLDLLAGAGDTQYF.

A few counts support this clonotype. CDR3 sequence: CASSQELSSGAGELFF. DNA for the CDR3: TGTGCCAGCAGCCAAGAGCTGAGTAGCGGGGCCGGGGAGCTGTTTTTT. V is TRBV4-2 and J is TRBJ2-2, with 8 bases identical to TRBD2. The CDR3 totals 16 residues. V was pared by 0 bases and J by 6 bases, with 6 bases of the junction left unmatched. CDR1 and CDR2 (germline): LGHNA, YNFKEQ.

In its sample, this clonotype was seen many times. V and J are TRBV7-2 and TRBJ1-4; D is perhaps TRBD1 (6 bases). CDR3 length equals 15 residues. The germline V and J ends were trimmed by 3 bases and 8 bases, with 16 bases remaining between them. Germline values: CDR1 SGHTA, CDR2 FQGNSA. This CDR3 reads CASSFKPGQEEKLFF. CDR3 bases: TGTGCCAGCAGCTTTAAGCCGGGACAAGAGGAAAAACTGTTTTTT.

This clonotype was seen many times. The chain is built from TRBV6-2 or TRBV6-3 and TRBJ2-2; 7 bases map to TRBD1. This CDR3 spans 18 amino acids. CDR1 and CDR2 from the germline V gene are MNHEY and SVGEGT. The V and J ends lost 6 bases and 1 base, in that order; junction bases with no gene match: 14. CDR3 sequence reads: CASSNRPWTGGNTGELFF. CDR3 DNA sequence: TGTGCCAGCAGCAACCGACCCTGGACAGGAGGGAACACCGGGGAGCTGTTTTTT.

V gene TRBV6-5 combines with J gene TRBJ1-6; D not certain. Germline V lookup: CDR1 MNHEY, CDR2 SVGAGI. CDR3 size: 14 residues. V lost 0 bases and J lost 10, with 10 bases in between. In DNA form, the CDR3 reads TGTGCCAGCAGTTACTCGAAAGGCAGATCACCCCTCCACTTT. It yields the protein CASSYSKGRSPLHF.

Ten or more counts support this clonotype. The chain links TRBV27 to TRBJ2-2; no definite D call. The CDR3 spans 14 residues. Trimming stripped 4 bases from V and 5 bases from J, with 11 bases between. Germline CDR1 reads MNHEY; CDR2 reads SMNVEV (reference sequence). The CDR3: CASSSVGWTGELFF. In nucleotides, the CDR3 is TGTGCCAGCAGTTCTGTAGGGTGGACCGGGGAGCTGTTTTTT.

The V call is TRBV12-3 or TRBV12-4, the J call TRBJ2-2, with TRBD2 as a possible D gene (6 bases). The CDR3 is made up of 15 amino acids. Trimming removed 3 bases at V and 2 bases at J, with 10 bases between. The CDR3 loop is CASSFGTYNTGELFF. As DNA, the CDR3 is TGTGCCAGCAGTTTCGGGACTTACAACACCGGGGAGCTGTTTTTT.

This clonotype has ten or more counts. V and J are TRBV29-1 and TRBJ2-7; D perhaps matches TRBD1 (6 bases). Trimming shortened V by 5 bases and J by 2 bases, and 10 bases separated the two germline ends. CDR1 is SQVTM and CDR2 is ANQGSEA in the germline V gene. This CDR3 spans 12 amino acids. The CDR3 nucleotides are TGCAGCGTTCCCAGGGGTACCTACGAGCAGTACGTC. Protein product: CSVPRGTYEQYV.

This clonotype has ten or more counts. The chain links TRBV29-1 to TRBJ2-7; 10 bases align to TRBD1. CDR1 and CDR2 from the germline V gene are SQVTM and ANQGSEA. The CDR3 runs 13 residues. Germline trimming cut 0 bases from V and 4 bases from J; bases unmatched to any gene: 0. CDR3 nucleotide sequence: TGCAGCGTTGAAGAGGGACAGGGGTACGAGCAGTACTTC. Amino acid sequence: CSVEEGQGYEQYF.

This chain uses TRBV29-1 with TRBJ1-1; a weak D match, TRBD1 (5 bases). The CDR3 is 13 amino acids. V was pared by 4 bases and J by 1 base, with 10 bases between. CDR1 and CDR2 from the germline V gene are SQVTM and ANQGSEA. CDR3 sequence (DNA): TGCAGCGTTGCAATCCAGGGGAACACTGAAGCTTTCTTT. Protein product: CSVAIQGNTEAFF.

This clonotype was seen at least ten times. This chain joins TRBV7-8 and TRBJ1-1; D is unclear. Trimming removed 2 bases at V and 1 base at J, with 8 bases between. The germline gives CDR1 SGHVS, CDR2 FQNEAQ. The CDR3 consists of 14 residues. CDR3 protein: CASSLLRGNTEAFF. CDR3 nucleotide sequence: TGTGCCAGCAGCTTACTCCGGGGGAACACTGAAGCTTTCTTT.

Ten or more counts support this clonotype. The V gene is TRBV29-1, the J gene TRBJ1-1; possibly TRBD1 for D (6 bases). The CDR3 consists of 12 residues. From germline, CDR1 is SQVTM and CDR2 ANQGSEA. Trimming cost V 2 bases and J 5 bases, with 9 bases left between them. The CDR3 sequence is CSVETGMTEAFF. DNA of the CDR3: TGCAGCGTTGAAACAGGGATGACTGAAGCTTTCTTT. Combining the CDR3 with reference TRBV29-1 and TRBJ1-1 gives the whole variable domain SAVISQKPSRDICQRGTSLTIQCQVDSQVTMMFWYRQQPGQSLTLIATANQGSEATYESGFVIDKFPISRPNLTFSTLTVSNMSPEDSSIYLCSVETGMTEAFFGQGTRLTVV.

This clonotype was counted at least ten times. This chain uses TRBV5-1 with TRBJ1-2; 8 nucleotides match TRBD1. The CDR3 totals 13 residues. Germline V gives CDR1 SGHRS, CDR2 YFSETQ. V shed 4 bases, J shed 5 bases, and the junction held 4 bases outside the gene matches. This CDR3 reads CASSADREYGYTF. The CDR3 DNA reads as TGCGCCAGCAGCGCGGACAGGGAATATGGCTACACCTTC. The full variable domain, its missing parts supplied by reference TRBV5-1 and TRBJ1-2, is KAGVTQTPRYLIKTRGQQVTLSCSPISGHRSVSWYQQTPGQGLQFLFEYFSETQRNKGNFPGRFSGRQFSNSRSEMNVSTLELGDSALYLCASSADREYGYTFGSGTRLTVV.

This sequence joins TRBV18 and TRBJ1-1, with D possibly being TRBD1 (6 bases). The V end was cut by 2 bases, the J end by 1 base, with 14 bases between. The CDR3 is 16 residues long. Germline CDR1 reads KGHSH; CDR2 reads LQKENI. The CDR3 loop reads CASSPTRAGANTEAFF. CDR3 nucleotides: TGTGCCAGCTCACCAACCCGGGCGGGGGCGAACACTGAAGCTTTCTTT.

The chain is built from TRBV4-1 and TRBJ2-2, with D perhaps TRBD1 or TRBD2 (5 bases each). Trimming took 4 bases from V and 0 from J, leaving 9 bases between them. Germline values: CDR1 MGHRA, CDR2 YSYEKL. The CDR3 contains 15 residues. The CDR3 here is CASSPGRANTGELFF. The CDR3, as DNA: TGCGCCAGCAGCCCGGGACGCGCGAACACCGGGGAGCTGTTTTTT.

This clonotype was seen only a few times. This rearrangement joins TRBV4-3 to TRBJ2-7; 7 bases match TRBD1. Unmatched junction bases numbered 9, after V lost 0 bases and J lost 1 base. CDR1 and CDR2 (germline): LGHNA, YSLEER. The CDR3 is made up of 17 amino acids. Here the CDR3 reads CASSQDFRDSSSYEQYV. Here the CDR3 DNA reads TGCGCCAGCAGCCAAGATTTCCGGGACAGTTCATCCTACGAGCAGTACGTC.

This clonotype was counted at least ten times. V usage is TRBV5-1 and J usage is TRBJ2-5, with D tentatively TRBD2 (6 bases). Germline lookup yields CDR1 SGHRS and CDR2 YFSETQ. The V gene lost 2 bases and the J gene lost 4 bases, with 15 bases spanning the gap. The CDR3 runs to 15 residues. The CDR3 loop reads CASSLGRAGRETQYF. The CDR3 bases are TGCGCCAGCAGCTTAGGTCGGGCGGGGAGAGAGACCCAGTACTTC.